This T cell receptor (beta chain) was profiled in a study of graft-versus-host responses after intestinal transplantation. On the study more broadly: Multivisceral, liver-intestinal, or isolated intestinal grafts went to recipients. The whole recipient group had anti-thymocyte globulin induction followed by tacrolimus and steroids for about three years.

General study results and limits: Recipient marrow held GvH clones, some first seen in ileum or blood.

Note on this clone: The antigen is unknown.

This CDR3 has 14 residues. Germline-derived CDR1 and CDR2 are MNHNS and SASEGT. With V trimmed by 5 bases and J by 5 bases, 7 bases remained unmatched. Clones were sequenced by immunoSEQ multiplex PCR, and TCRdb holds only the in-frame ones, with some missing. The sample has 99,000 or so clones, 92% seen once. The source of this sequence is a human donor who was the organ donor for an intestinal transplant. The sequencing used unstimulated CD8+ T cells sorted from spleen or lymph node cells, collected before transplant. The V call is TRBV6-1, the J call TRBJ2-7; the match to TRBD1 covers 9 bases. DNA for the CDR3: TGTGCCAGCAGTCCCGGACAGGGGATGAACGAGCAGTACTTC. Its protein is CASSPGQGMNEQYF.